This TCR beta chain was identified in a study of blood T cell repertoires in COVID-19. For the study at large: T cells, B-cell-depleted T cells, or PBMCs supplied cDNA or gDNA.

In the authors' methods: By means of reference gene primer amplification, nucleated cell counts were estimated. The assay was immunoSEQ multiplex PCR, and TCRdb's table has in-frame clones only and misses some. For V, J and clone size, that table is used; D and trimming come from the DNA. The sample contains some 200,000 clones, roughly 84% of which appear only once. Trimming took 2 bases from V and 4 from J, leaving 8 bases between them. This CDR3 region has 14 residues. Germline assignment: CDR1 MNHEY and CDR2 SVGAGI. This sequence was found in a man aged 45 to 65 who had recovered from COVID-19. The V and J genes are TRBV6-5 and TRBJ1-4; D remains ambiguous. The sequenced sample was peripheral blood. The CDR3 DNA reads TGTGCCAGCAGTTACGAACGGAGTAATGAAAAACTGTTTTTT. It encodes CASSYERSNEKLFF.